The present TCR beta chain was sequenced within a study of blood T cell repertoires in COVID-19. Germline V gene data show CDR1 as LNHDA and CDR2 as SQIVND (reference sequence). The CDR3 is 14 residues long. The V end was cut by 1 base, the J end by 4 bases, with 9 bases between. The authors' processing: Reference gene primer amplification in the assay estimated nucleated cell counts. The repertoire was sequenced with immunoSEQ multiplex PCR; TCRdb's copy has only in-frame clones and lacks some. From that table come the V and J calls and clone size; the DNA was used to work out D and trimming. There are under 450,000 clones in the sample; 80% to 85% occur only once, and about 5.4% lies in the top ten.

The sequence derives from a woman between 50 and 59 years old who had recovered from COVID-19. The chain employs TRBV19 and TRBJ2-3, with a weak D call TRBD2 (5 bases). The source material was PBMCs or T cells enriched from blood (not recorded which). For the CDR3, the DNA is TGTGCCAGTAGTATAGGAGCTAGCTCAGATACGCAGTATTTT. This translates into CASSIGASSDTQYF. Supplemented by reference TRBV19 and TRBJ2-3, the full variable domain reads DGGITQSPKYLFRKEGQNVTLSCEQNLNHDAMYWYRQDPGQGLRLIYYSQIVNDFQKGDIAEGYSVSREKKESFPLTVTSAQKNPTAFYLCASSIGASSDTQYFGPGTRLTVL.